This TCR beta chain was sequenced during a study of radiotherapy plus CTLA-4 blockade in lung cancer (dated by TCRdb to between 2017 and 2018). In terms of the full investigation: Among the enrolled patients, approximately 17% had an objective response, and approximately 33% reached disease control. On the study overall, not on this receptor specifically: After treatment with radiotherapy and ipilimumab, TCR clones that originated in tumors expanded in peripheral blood. Increased serum interferon-beta after radiation, together with early dynamic changes in blood T cell clones, were reported to be the strongest predictors of response.

The CDR3 runs 14 residues from the cysteine to the phenylalanine. Just CDR3 DNA is preserved here, 42 bases in frame from base 1. For CDR1 and CDR2, the germline V gene (reference sequence) lists SEHNR and FQNEAQ. The library was made by the immunoSEQ multiplex PCR assay. TCRdb carries this immuneACCESS record with in-frame sequences only. Its versions omit some clonotypes, under half of them owing to an unresolved V gene in the studies checked, with the rest unexplained. The sample table shows 45,000 to 60,000 clones, and roughly 77% are seen once. The top ten constitute about 9% of the sample. The study tested focal radiation therapy combined with CTLA-4 blockade (ipilimumab) in patients with chemo-refractory metastatic non-small-cell lung cancer. Of note for this clone: Its binding antigen is unknown. Base qualities were left out, and no much larger clone turns up one base away.

The starting material was peripheral blood, obtained from a patient treated with radiotherapy plus ipilimumab. This TCR was sampled from a human donor with non-small cell lung cancer who had a complete response to radiotherapy plus ipilimumab. This sequence uses TRBV7-9 and TRBJ2-5, with TRBD2 tentatively as D gene (6 bases match). The J call may be faulty, since TRBJ2-7 better matches the DNA end. The CDR3 region has the sequence CASSLIGGDHEQYF. The bases are TGTGCCAGCAGCTTAATAGGCGGGGACCACGAGCAGTACTTC.